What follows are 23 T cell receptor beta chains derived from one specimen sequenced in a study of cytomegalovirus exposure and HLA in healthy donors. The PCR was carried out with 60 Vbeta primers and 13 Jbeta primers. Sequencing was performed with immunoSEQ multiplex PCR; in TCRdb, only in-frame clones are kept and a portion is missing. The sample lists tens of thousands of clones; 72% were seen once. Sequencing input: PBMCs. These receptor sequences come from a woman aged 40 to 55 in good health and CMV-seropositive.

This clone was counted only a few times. In DNA form, the CDR3 reads TGTGCCAGCAGCTTGGTCTTCGGGGGGGCGGATGAGCAGTTCTTC. Amino acids: CASSLVFGGADEQFF. J is TRBJ2-1 and V is TRBV5-6, with 8 positions matching TRBD2. The germline V gene encodes CDR1 SGHDT and CDR2 YYEEEE. The CDR3 sequence is 15 residues long. After removal of 0 bases from V and 8 bases from J, the junction contained 7 bases not matched to a gene. The full variable domain, rest sourced from reference TRBV5-6 and TRBJ2-1, is DAGVTQSPTHLIKTRGQQVTLRCSPKSGHDTVSWYQQALGQGPQFIFQYYEEEERQRGNFPDRFSGHQFPNYSSELNVNALLLGDSALYLCASSLVFGGADEQFFGPGTRLTVL.

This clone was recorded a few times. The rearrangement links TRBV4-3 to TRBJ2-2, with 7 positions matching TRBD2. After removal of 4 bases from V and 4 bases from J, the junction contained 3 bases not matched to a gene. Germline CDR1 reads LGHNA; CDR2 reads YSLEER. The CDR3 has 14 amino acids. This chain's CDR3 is CASSPWTSTGELFF. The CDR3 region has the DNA TGCGCCAGCAGCCCCTGGACTAGCACCGGGGAGCTGTTTTTT.

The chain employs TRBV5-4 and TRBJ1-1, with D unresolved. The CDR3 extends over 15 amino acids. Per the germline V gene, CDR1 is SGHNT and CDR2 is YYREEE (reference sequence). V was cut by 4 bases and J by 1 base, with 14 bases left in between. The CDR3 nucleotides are TGTGCCAGCAGCCCGGGGAGGGTTGAGAACACTGAAGCTTTCTTT. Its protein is CASSPGRVENTEAFF. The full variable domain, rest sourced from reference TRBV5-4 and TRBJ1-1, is ETGVTQSPTHLIKTRGQQVTLRCSSQSGHNTVSWYQQALGQGPQFIFQYYREEENGRGNFPPRFSGLQFPNYSSELNVNALELDDSALYLCASSPGRVENTEAFFGQGTRLTVV.

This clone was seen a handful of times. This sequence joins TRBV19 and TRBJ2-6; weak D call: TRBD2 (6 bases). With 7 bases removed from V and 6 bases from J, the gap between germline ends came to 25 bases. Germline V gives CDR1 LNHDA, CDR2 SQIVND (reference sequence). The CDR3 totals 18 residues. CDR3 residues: CASKEGRAPFSEANVLTF. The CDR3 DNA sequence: TGTGCCAGTAAGGAGGGCAGGGCTCCCTTTTCCGAGGCCAACGTCCTGACTTTC.

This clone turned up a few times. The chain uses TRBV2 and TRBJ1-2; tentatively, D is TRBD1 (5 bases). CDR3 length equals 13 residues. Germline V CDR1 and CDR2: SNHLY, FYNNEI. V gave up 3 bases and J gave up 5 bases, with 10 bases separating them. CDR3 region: CASSEGRGYGYTF. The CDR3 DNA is TGTGCCAGCAGTGAGGGGAGGGGTTATGGCTACACCTTC.

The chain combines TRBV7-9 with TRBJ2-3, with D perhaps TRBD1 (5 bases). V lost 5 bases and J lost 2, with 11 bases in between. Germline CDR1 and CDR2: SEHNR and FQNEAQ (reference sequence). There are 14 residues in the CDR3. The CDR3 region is CASSLQVPTDTQYF. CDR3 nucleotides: TGTGCCAGCAGCCTACAGGTACCCACAGATACGCAGTATTTT.

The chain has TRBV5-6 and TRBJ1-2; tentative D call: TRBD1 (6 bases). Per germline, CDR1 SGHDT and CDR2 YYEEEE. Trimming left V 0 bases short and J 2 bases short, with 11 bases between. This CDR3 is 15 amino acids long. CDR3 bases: TGTGCCAGCAGCTTGGAAGGGACAACGAACTATGGCTACACCTTC. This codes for CASSLEGTTNYGYTF. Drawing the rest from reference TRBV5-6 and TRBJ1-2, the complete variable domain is DAGVTQSPTHLIKTRGQQVTLRCSPKSGHDTVSWYQQALGQGPQFIFQYYEEEERQRGNFPDRFSGHQFPNYSSELNVNALLLGDSALYLCASSLEGTTNYGYTFGSGTRLTVV.

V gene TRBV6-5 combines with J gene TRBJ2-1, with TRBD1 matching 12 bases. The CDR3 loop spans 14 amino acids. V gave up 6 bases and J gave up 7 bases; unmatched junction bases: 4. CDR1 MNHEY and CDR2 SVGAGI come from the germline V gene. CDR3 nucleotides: TGTGCCAGCAGGAAGGGACAGGGGGCAAATGAGCAGTTCTTC. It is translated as CASRKGQGANEQFF.

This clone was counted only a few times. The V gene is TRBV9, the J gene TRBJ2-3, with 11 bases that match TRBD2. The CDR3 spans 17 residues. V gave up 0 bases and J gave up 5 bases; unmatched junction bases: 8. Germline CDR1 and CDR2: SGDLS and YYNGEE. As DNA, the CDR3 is TGTGCCAGCAGCGTAGCCGGTAGCGGGGGGGTCCAAGATACGCAGTATTTT. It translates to CASSVAGSGGVQDTQYF.

CDR3 region: CAWSVRSGSDRAFGQPQHF. The CDR3 nucleotides read TGTGCCTGGAGTGTTCGTAGTGGTTCAGACAGGGCCTTTGGTCAGCCCCAGCATTTT. This sequence joins TRBV30 and TRBJ1-5; TRBD1 matches at 7 bases. The CDR3 has 19 amino acids. Germline lookup yields CDR1 GTSNPN and CDR2 SVGIG (reference sequence). Trimming cost V 0 bases and J 6 bases; bases outside gene matches: 20.

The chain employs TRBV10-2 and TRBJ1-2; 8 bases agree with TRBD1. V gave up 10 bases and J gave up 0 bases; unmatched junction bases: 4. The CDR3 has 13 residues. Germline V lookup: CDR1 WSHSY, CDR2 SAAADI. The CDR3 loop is CATSGQANYGYTF. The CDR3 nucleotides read TGCGCCACCTCGGGACAGGCTAACTATGGCTACACCTTC.

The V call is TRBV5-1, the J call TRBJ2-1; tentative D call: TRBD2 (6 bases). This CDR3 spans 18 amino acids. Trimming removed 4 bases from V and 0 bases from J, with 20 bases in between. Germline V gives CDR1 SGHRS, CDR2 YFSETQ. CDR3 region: CASSTDGGGPYSYNEQFF. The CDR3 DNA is TGCGCCAGCAGCACGGACGGGGGAGGCCCCTACTCCTACAATGAGCAGTTCTTC.

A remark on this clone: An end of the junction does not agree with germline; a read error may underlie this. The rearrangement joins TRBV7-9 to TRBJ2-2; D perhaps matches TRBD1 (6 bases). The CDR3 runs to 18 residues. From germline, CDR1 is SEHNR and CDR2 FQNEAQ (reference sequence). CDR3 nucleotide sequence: TGTGCCAGCAGCATAGCCCGAGATAACAGGGCGAACACCGGGGAGCTGTTTTTT. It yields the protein CASSIARDNRANTGELFF.

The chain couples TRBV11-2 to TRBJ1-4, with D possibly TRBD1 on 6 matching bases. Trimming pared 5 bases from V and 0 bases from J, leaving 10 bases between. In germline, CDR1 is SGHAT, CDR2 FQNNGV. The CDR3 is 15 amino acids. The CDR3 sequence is CASSPGVTTNEKLFF. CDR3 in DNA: TGTGCCAGCAGCCCAGGGGTAACAACTAATGAAAAACTGTTTTTT.

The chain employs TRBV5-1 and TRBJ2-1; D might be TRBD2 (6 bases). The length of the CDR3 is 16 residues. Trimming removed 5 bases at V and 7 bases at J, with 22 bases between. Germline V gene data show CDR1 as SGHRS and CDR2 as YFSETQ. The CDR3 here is CASSPFSGRSGNEQFF. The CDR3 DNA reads TGCGCCAGCAGTCCCTTCTCCGGGAGAAGTGGGAATGAGCAGTTCTTC.

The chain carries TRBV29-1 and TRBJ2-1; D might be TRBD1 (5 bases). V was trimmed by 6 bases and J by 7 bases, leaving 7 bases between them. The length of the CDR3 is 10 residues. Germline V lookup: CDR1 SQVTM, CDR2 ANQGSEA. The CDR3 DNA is TGCAGCGTACAGGAAAATGAGCAGTTCTTC. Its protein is CSVQENEQFF.

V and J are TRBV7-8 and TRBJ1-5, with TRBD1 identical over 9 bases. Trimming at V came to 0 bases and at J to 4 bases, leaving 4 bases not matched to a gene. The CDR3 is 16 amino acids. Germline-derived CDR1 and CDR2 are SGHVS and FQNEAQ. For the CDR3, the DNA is TGTGCCAGCAGCTTAGCGCCGGGACAGGGAAATCAGCCCCAGCATTTT. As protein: CASSLAPGQGNQPQHF.

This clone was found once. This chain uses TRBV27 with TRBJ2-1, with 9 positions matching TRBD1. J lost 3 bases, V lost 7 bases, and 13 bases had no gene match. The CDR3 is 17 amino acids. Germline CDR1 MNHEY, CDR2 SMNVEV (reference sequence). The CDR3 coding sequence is TGTGCCAGCAACTTTGTGTTAGACAGGGGGAACTACAATGAGCAGTTCTTC. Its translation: CASNFVLDRGNYNEQFF.

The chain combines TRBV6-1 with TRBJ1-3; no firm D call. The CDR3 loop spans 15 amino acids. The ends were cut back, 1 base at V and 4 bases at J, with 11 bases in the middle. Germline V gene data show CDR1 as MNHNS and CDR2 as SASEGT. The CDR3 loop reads CASSEEAVYGNTIYF. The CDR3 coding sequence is TGTGCCAGCAGTGAAGAGGCGGTGTACGGAAACACCATATATTTT.

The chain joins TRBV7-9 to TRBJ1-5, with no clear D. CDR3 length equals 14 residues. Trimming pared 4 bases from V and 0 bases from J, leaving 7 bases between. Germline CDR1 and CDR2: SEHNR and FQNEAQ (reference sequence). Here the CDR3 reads CASSSTDSNQPQHF. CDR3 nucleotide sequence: TGTGCCAGCAGCTCCACAGATAGCAATCAGCCCCAGCATTTT.

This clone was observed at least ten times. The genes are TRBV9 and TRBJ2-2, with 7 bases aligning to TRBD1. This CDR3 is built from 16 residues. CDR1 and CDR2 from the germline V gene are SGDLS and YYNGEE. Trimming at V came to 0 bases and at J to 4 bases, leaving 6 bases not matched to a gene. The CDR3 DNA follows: TGTGCCAGCAGCGTAGTCGGGACAGACCCCACCGGGGAGCTGTTTTTT. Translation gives CASSVVGTDPTGELFF.

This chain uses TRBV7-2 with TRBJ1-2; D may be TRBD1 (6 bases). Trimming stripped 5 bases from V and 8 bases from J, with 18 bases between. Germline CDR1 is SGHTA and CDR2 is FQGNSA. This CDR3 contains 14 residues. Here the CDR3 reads CASSRGAQVRGYTF. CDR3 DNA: TGTGCCAGCAGCCGGGGGGCTCAAGTGAGGGGCTACACCTTC. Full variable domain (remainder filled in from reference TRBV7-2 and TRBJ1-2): GAGVSQSPSNKVTEKGKDVELRCDPISGHTALYWYRQSLGQGLEFLIYFQGNSAPDKSGLPSDRFSAERTGGSVSTLTIQRTQQEDSAVYLCASSRGAQVRGYTFGSGTRLTVV.

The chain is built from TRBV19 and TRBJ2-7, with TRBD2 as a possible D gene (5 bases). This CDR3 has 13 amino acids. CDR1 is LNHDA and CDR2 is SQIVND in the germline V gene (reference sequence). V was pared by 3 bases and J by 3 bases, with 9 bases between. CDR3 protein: CASSMVGGYEQYF. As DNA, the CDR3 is TGTGCCAGTAGTATGGTAGGAGGCTACGAGCAGTACTTC. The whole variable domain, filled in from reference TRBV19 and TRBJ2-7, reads DGGITQSPKYLFRKEGQNVTLSCEQNLNHDAMYWYRQDPGQGLRLIYYSQIVNDFQKGDIAEGYSVSREKKESFPLTVTSAQKNPTAFYLCASSMVGGYEQYFGPGTRLTVT.